Shown below are 30 T cell receptor beta chains from a single sample sequenced in a study of cytomegalovirus exposure and HLA in healthy donors. The PCR employed 60 Vbeta primers together with 13 Jbeta primers. Repertoires were generated with immunoSEQ multiplex PCR, while TCRdb's copy carries only in-frame clones and drops some. The repertoire has roughly 170,000 clones, less than 90% of them found once; the top ten carry 1.6%. Material: PBMCs. These receptors originate from a man aged 45-65 years in good health and CMV-seronegative.

This clone was seen a single time. The junction does not match germline at one end; this may be a read error. The chain employs TRBV7-9 and TRBJ1-4; D is unclear. Germline V gives CDR1 SEHNR, CDR2 FQNEAQ (reference sequence). This CDR3 contains 14 residues. CDR3 coding DNA: TGTTCCAGCAGCCCCACGGCAACTAATGAAAAACTGTTTTTT. Translating it yields CSSSPTATNEKLFF.

This clone was seen just once. An end of the junction does not agree with germline; a read error may underlie this. The chain employs TRBV29-1 and TRBJ2-7, with D perhaps TRBD1 (5 bases). From germline, CDR1 is SQVTM and CDR2 ANQGSEA. CDR3 length: 12 residues. DNA for the CDR3: TGCAGCGTTGCCCCCAGGGTCAGCGAGCGGTACTTC. Its protein product is CSVAPRVSERYF.

Here the CDR3 DNA reads TGTGCCAGCAGTGAGTCCCGGGACAGGGAACGGCACACTGAAGCTTTCTTT. It specifies CASSESRDRERHTEAFF. The chain couples TRBV6-1 to TRBJ1-1; 9 bases line up with TRBD1. The junction had 11 bases not matched to a gene; V was cut back by 3 bases and J by 3 bases. CDR3 length: 17 residues. Germline values: CDR1 MNHNS, CDR2 SASEGT.

This chain connects TRBV4-1 to TRBJ1-1; 8 nucleotides line up with TRBD1. After removal of 2 bases from V and 0 bases from J, the junction contained 2 bases not matched to a gene. The CDR3 covers 15 residues. From germline, CDR1 is MGHRA and CDR2 YSYEKL. CDR3: CASSQLDRVNTEAFF. CDR3 bases: TGCGCCAGCAGCCAATTGGACAGGGTGAACACTGAAGCTTTCTTT.

V is TRBV5-6 and J is TRBJ2-5, with 9 bases aligning to TRBD1. CDR3 length: 14 residues. Germline-derived CDR1 and CDR2 are SGHDT and YYEEEE. The ends lost 0 bases at V and 5 bases at J; junction bases unmatched: 2. CDR3 residues: CASSLDRGRETQYF. The CDR3 region has the DNA TGTGCCAGCAGCTTGGACAGGGGGCGGGAGACCCAGTACTTC. Full variable domain (remainder filled in from reference TRBV5-6 and TRBJ2-5): DAGVTQSPTHLIKTRGQQVTLRCSPKSGHDTVSWYQQALGQGPQFIFQYYEEEERQRGNFPDRFSGHQFPNYSSELNVNALLLGDSALYLCASSLDRGRETQYFGPGTRLLVL.

This clone was seen only a few times. This chain links TRBV28 with TRBJ2-3; 13 bases map to TRBD2. The CDR3 loop spans 16 amino acids. Per the germline V gene, CDR1 is MDHEN and CDR2 is SYDVKM. The junction had 10 bases not matched to a gene; V was cut back by 5 bases and J by 8 bases. This CDR3 is CASSPTMGLAGPTQYF. The CDR3 DNA reads TGTGCCAGCAGTCCGACCATGGGACTAGCGGGACCTACGCAGTATTTT.

V is TRBV28 and J is TRBJ2-7; D is possibly TRBD2 (6 bases). The CDR3 consists of 17 residues. The V and J ends lost 6 bases and 1 base respectively, with 22 bases between them. CDR1 MDHEN and CDR2 SYDVKM come from the germline V gene. CDR3 DNA sequence: TGTGCCAGCAGCAATTCGGTTGGCGGGCGGGGTTCCTACGAGCAGTACTTC. It specifies CASSNSVGGRGSYEQYF.

Concerning this clone itself: This specimen includes other DNA sequences encoding the same CDR3. This chain links TRBV7-3 with TRBJ1-5; D ambiguous. The V end lost 0 bases, the J end lost 5 bases, and 5 bases lay between the germline ends. Germline V gene sequence: CDR1 SGHTA, CDR2 FQGTGA. The CDR3 has 13 residues. The chain's CDR3 is CASSLTSDQPQHF. In DNA, the CDR3 is TGTGCCAGCAGCTTAACGTCCGATCAGCCCCAGCATTTT.

Only one count was recorded for this clone. A read error may produce the germline difference seen at one junction end. The chain employs TRBV7-9 and TRBJ1-1; TRBD1 aligns across 8 bases. Germline CDR1 is SEHNR and CDR2 is FQNEAQ (reference sequence). The CDR3 sequence is 16 residues long. CDR3 in amino acids: CSSSRWTGTGDTEAFF. As DNA, the CDR3 is TGTTCCAGCAGCCGATGGACAGGGACTGGGGACACTGAAGCTTTCTTT. The full variable domain, completed using reference TRBV7-9 and TRBJ1-1, is DTGVSQNPRHKITKRGQNVTFRCDPISEHNRLYWYRQTLGQGPEFLTYFQNEAQLEKSRLLSDRFSAERPKGSFSTLEIQRTEQGDSAMYLCSSSRWTGTGDTEAFFGQGTRLTVV.

The chain joins TRBV5-8 to TRBJ2-5; weak D call: TRBD1 (5 bases). CDR1 is SGHTS and CDR2 is YDEGEE in the germline V gene. Trimming took 2 bases from V and 4 from J, leaving 15 bases between them. The CDR3 contains 15 residues. This CDR3 is CASSLGDSGRETQYF. For the CDR3, the DNA is TGTGCCAGCAGCTTAGGCGACAGTGGGCGAGAGACCCAGTACTTC.

V is TRBV6-5 and J is TRBJ2-1; tentative D call: TRBD2 (6 bases). Looked up from germline, CDR1 is MNHEY and CDR2 is SVGAGI. The CDR3 runs to 15 residues. With 5 bases removed from V and 4 bases from J, the gap between germline ends came to 15 bases. This CDR3 is CASSPGRDGYNEQFF. The DNA of the CDR3 is TGTGCCAGCAGTCCGGGGCGGGACGGGTACAATGAGCAGTTCTTC.

The rearrangement uses TRBV5-6 and TRBJ2-7, with TRBD1 identical over 7 bases. The J segment lost 6 bases and the V segment lost 2 bases, leaving 11 bases of the junction unmatched. The CDR3 extends over 15 amino acids. Per germline, CDR1 SGHDT and CDR2 YYEEEE. For the CDR3, the DNA is TGTGCCAGCAGCTTAACAGGGGTAAGGGGCCGCGAGCAGTACTTC. Its translation is CASSLTGVRGREQYF.

This clone was found a few times. The chain joins TRBV6-5 to TRBJ1-1, with TRBD1 matching 8 bases. The V segment lost 2 bases and the J segment 6 bases; nucleotides outside the gene matches: 8. Per germline, CDR1 MNHEY and CDR2 SVGAGI. The CDR3 sequence is 15 residues long. The CDR3 sequence: CASSYGVAGGSEAFF. DNA of the CDR3: TGTGCCAGCAGTTACGGGGTGGCAGGGGGCTCTGAAGCTTTCTTT.

This clone was detected only once. The sample has other DNA sequences that encode this CDR3 too. The CDR3 DNA reads TGCGCCAGCAGCTTGGGCAGGGGCAATCAGCCCCAGCATTTT. This codes for CASSLGRGNQPQHF. The V call is TRBV5-1, the J call TRBJ1-5; maybe TRBD1 (5 bases). Trimming left V 0 bases short and J 2 bases short, with 6 bases between. CDR1 and CDR2 from the germline V gene are SGHRS and YFSETQ. The CDR3 extends over 14 amino acids.

This chain links TRBV11-3 with TRBJ2-3, with 10 nucleotides matching TRBD1. The CDR3 has 15 residues. Looked up from germline, CDR1 is SGHNT and CDR2 is YENEEA. V lost 1 base and J lost 4; bases outside the gene matches: 2. The CDR3 protein is CASSLGDRGPDTQYF. The DNA for the CDR3 is TGTGCCAGCAGCTTAGGGGACAGGGGTCCAGATACGCAGTATTTT.

This chain links TRBV7-8 with TRBJ1-2; D is possibly TRBD1 (6 bases). Germline CDR1 is SGHVS and CDR2 is FQNEAQ. V was cut by 2 bases and J by 6 bases, with 25 bases left in between. This CDR3 region has 18 residues. The CDR3 loop is CASSLLPLGQDDPDGYTF. The CDR3 coding sequence is TGTGCCAGCAGCTTACTACCCTTGGGACAAGACGATCCCGATGGCTACACCTTC.

The chain is built from TRBV15 and TRBJ1-5; possibly TRBD1 for D (6 bases). The V gene's germline CDR1 is LNHNV and CDR2 YYDKDF (reference sequence). The V end was cut by 0 bases, the J end by 4 bases, with 13 bases between. The CDR3 runs 16 residues. CDR3 coding DNA: TGTGCCACCAGCAGAGATCGCGGCAGGGGTAATCAGCCCCAGCATTTT. This translates into CATSRDRGRGNQPQHF.

The rearrangement links TRBV4-2 to TRBJ2-1, with 11 bases matching TRBD2. V dropped 4 bases and J dropped 6; count of bases not matched to a gene: 8. Germline CDR1 is LGHNA and CDR2 is YNFKEQ. The CDR3 length is 16 residues. The CDR3 nucleotides are TGTGCCAGCAGCCTGGAGACTAGCGGGGCCTTCAATGAGCAGTTCTTC. This translates into CASSLETSGAFNEQFF.

The chain employs TRBV4-1 and TRBJ1-2; no reliable D call. Germline V gives CDR1 MGHRA, CDR2 YSYEKL. This CDR3 is 14 amino acids long. Trimming pared 1 base from V and 5 bases from J, leaving 11 bases between. The CDR3 DNA sequence: TGCGCCAGCAGCCAAGTTCAGGATTTATATGGCTACACCTTC. It yields the protein CASSQVQDLYGYTF.

The V and J genes are TRBV6-5 and TRBJ2-7, with D possibly matching TRBD1 (5 bases). The CDR3 extends over 13 amino acids. Trimming took 6 bases from V and 7 from J, leaving 16 bases between them. Germline V gives CDR1 MNHEY, CDR2 SVGAGI. The CDR3: CASRSYGAREQYF. CDR3 bases: TGTGCCAGCAGGTCCTATGGGGCGCGGGAGCAGTACTTC.

As concerns this clone: Other DNA sequences in this sample translate to the same CDR3. V is TRBV5-1 and J is TRBJ2-3, with TRBD2 matching over 7 bases. CDR3 size: 15 residues. Germline V gene lookup returns CDR1 SGHRS and CDR2 YFSETQ. Germline trimming cut 0 bases from V and 2 bases from J; bases unmatched to any gene: 3. The CDR3 DNA reads as TGCGCCAGCAGCTTGGGTCGGGGGGTCACAGATACGCAGTATTTT. It codes for CASSLGRGVTDTQYF.

The chain carries TRBV6-5 and TRBJ2-7; weak D call: TRBD2 (5 bases). The CDR3 has 13 amino acids. From germline, CDR1 is MNHEY and CDR2 SVGAGI. Trimming shortened V by 7 bases and J by 2 bases, and 12 bases separated the two germline ends. The CDR3 DNA follows: TGTGCCAGCAAGGAGAAAGCGGCCTACGAGCAGTACTTC. Amino acid sequence: CASKEKAAYEQYF.

The J gene is TRBJ2-3, the V gene TRBV5-1, with D possibly being TRBD1 (6 bases). Germline CDR1 is SGHRS and CDR2 is YFSETQ. CDR3 size: 15 residues. Trimming removed 7 bases from V and 2 bases from J, with 17 bases in between. The CDR3 nucleotides read TGCGCCAGCGATACAGGGAATTCCCACACAGATACGCAGTATTTT. Its translation is CASDTGNSHTDTQYF.

This sequence joins TRBV11-2 and TRBJ1-4, with no clear D. The CDR3 extends over 16 amino acids. Trimming cost V 0 bases and J 0 bases, with 8 bases left between them. Germline loops: CDR1 SGHAT, CDR2 FQNNGV. DNA for the CDR3: TGTGCCAGCAGCTTAGATCTCAGTGCAACTAATGAAAAACTGTTTTTT. This gives the protein CASSLDLSATNEKLFF.

The chain is built from TRBV9 and TRBJ1-3; D is unresolved. V lost 0 bases and J 0 bases, leaving 7 bases between the germline ends. CDR3 size: 15 residues. Germline-derived CDR1 and CDR2 are SGDLS and YYNGEE. The DNA for the CDR3 is TGTGCCAGCAGCGTAGCTCCTAGCTCTGGAAACACCATATATTTT. It is translated as CASSVAPSSGNTIYF.

The V call is TRBV7-2, the J call TRBJ2-5; D is perhaps TRBD2 (6 bases). Germline V gene lookup returns CDR1 SGHTA and CDR2 FQGNSA. V gave up 5 bases and J gave up 5 bases, with 15 bases separating them. The CDR3 has 14 residues. DNA for the CDR3: TGTGCCAGCAGCCCGGCGGGGCCCGGCGAGACCCAGTACTTC. Translated, it gives CASSPAGPGETQYF.

CDR3 amino acids: CASSLQTGGYNEQFF. The CDR3 DNA reads TGTGCCAGCAGCTTGCAAACAGGGGGCTACAATGAGCAGTTCTTC. This chain connects TRBV5-6 to TRBJ2-1; 8 bases fit TRBD1. Germline V gene lookup returns CDR1 SGHDT and CDR2 YYEEEE. This CDR3 spans 15 amino acids. With 1 base clipped from V and 3 bases from J, the junction kept 3 bases outside the gene matches.

The J gene is TRBJ1-1, the V gene TRBV15; perhaps TRBD1 as D (5 bases). CDR3 length: 13 amino acids. Germline V gives CDR1 LNHNV, CDR2 YYDKDF (reference sequence). V was pared by 1 base and J by 11 bases, with 14 bases between. CDR3: CATSRGGGAGAFF. CDR3 DNA: TGTGCCACCAGCAGAGGGGGAGGGGCTGGGGCTTTCTTT.

The genes are TRBV11-2 and TRBJ2-7, with TRBD1 as a possible D gene (6 bases). Germline values: CDR1 SGHAT, CDR2 FQNNGV. This CDR3 comprises 12 residues. Trimming removed 7 bases at V and 6 bases at J, with 13 bases between. CDR3 nucleotide sequence: TGTGCCAGCAAACTTACAGGGCGCGAGCAGTACTTC. Its protein product is CASKLTGREQYF.

The chain joins TRBV27 to TRBJ2-5, with 8 bases aligning to TRBD2. The DNA matches TRBJ2-7 better at its end, which makes the J call doubtful. CDR1 and CDR2 (germline): MNHEY, SMNVEV (reference sequence). The CDR3 length is 14 residues. The CDR3 DNA reads TGTGCCAGCAGTTCCGCGGGGGGACCCTACGAGCAGTACTTC. It translates to CASSSAGGPYEQYF.